Listed below are T cell receptor beta chains from one sample, sequenced in a study of pediatric ulcerative colitis. The repertoire was sequenced with immunoSEQ multiplex PCR; TCRdb's copy has only in-frame clones and lacks some. This sample has some 24,000 clones, with over 55% found just once. Material for sequencing was gut tissue. Every receptor here comes from a boy between 5 and 17 years old with severe ulcerative colitis. The CDR3 runs from the conserved cysteine through the conserved F or W. Fields, in order: V gene, clone size, J gene, D gene, CDR3 protein, CDR3 DNA. D genes are given only for firm matches. Rows may omit the clone size; those that give it use once, few, many or a size class.

v_call: TRBV10-2; clone_size: NA; j_call: TRBJ1-5; d_call: NA; cdr3_aa: CASSEVNPVTGQPQHF; cdr3_nt: TGCGCCAGCAGTGAGGTCAATCCAGTAACGGGTCAGCCCCAGCATTTT
v_call: TRBV5-1; clone_size: few; j_call: TRBJ2-3; d_call: TRBD2; cdr3_aa: CASSLAGLAGGRGSGTQYF; cdr3_nt: TGCGCCAGCAGCTTGGCCGGGCTAGCGGGAGGGCGGGGTTCCGGTACGCAGTATTTT
v_call: TRBV11-3; clone_size: NA; j_call: TRBJ1-3; d_call: NA; cdr3_aa: CASSQTLTGRSGNTIYF; cdr3_nt: TGTGCCAGCAGCCAAACCCTCACAGGACGCTCTGGAAACACCATATATTTT
v_call: TRBV6-4; clone_size: NA; j_call: TRBJ2-1; d_call: TRBD2; cdr3_aa: CASSEGTSLESQFF; cdr3_nt: TGTGCCAGCAGTGAAGGGACTAGCTTAGAGTCCCAGTTCTTC
v_call: TRBV7-7; clone_size: NA; j_call: TRBJ2-5; d_call: NA; cdr3_aa: CASSLTAETQYF; cdr3_nt: TGTGCTAGCAGCTTAACAGCGGAGACCCAGTACTTC
v_call: TRBV5-4; clone_size: NA; j_call: TRBJ2-1; d_call: TRBD2; cdr3_aa: CASSSLAGDGNEQFF; cdr3_nt: TGTGCCAGCAGCTCATTAGCGGGAGATGGCAATGAGCAGTTCTTC
v_call: TRBV4-1; clone_size: NA; j_call: TRBJ2-5; d_call: TRBD2; cdr3_aa: CASSQASGVGETQYF; cdr3_nt: TGCGCCAGCAGCCAAGCTAGCGGTGTAGGAGAGACCCAGTACTTC
v_call: TRBV7-9; clone_size: large; j_call: TRBJ1-1; d_call: TRBD1; cdr3_aa: CASSWARDRFSNTEAFF; cdr3_nt: TGTGCCAGCAGCTGGGCCCGGGACAGATTTTCGAACACTGAAGCTTTCTTT
v_call: TRBV6-1; clone_size: NA; j_call: TRBJ1-1; d_call: NA; cdr3_aa: CASSEWENTEAFF; cdr3_nt: TGTGCCAGCAGTGAATGGGAGAACACTGAAGCTTTCTTT
v_call: TRBV29-1; clone_size: few; j_call: TRBJ1-2; d_call: TRBD1; cdr3_aa: CSVDIRDRDNYGYTF; cdr3_nt: TGCAGCGTCGATATCCGGGACAGGGATAACTATGGCTACACCTTC
v_call: TRBV7-2; clone_size: few; j_call: TRBJ2-5; d_call: NA; cdr3_aa: CASSLVAQGGGETQYF; cdr3_nt: TGTGCCAGCAGCTTAGTGGCGCAGGGAGGGGGAGAGACCCAGTACTTC
v_call: TRBV6-5; clone_size: NA; j_call: TRBJ1-1; d_call: NA; cdr3_aa: CASSYAGLNTEAFF; cdr3_nt: TGTGCCAGCAGTTATGCGGGGCTTAACACTGAAGCTTTCTTT
v_call: TRBV10-3; clone_size: once; j_call: TRBJ1-4; d_call: NA; cdr3_aa: CAISEGGLNEKLFF; cdr3_nt: TGTGCCATCAGTGAAGGGGGGCTTAATGAAAAACTGTTTTTT
v_call: TRBV19; clone_size: once; j_call: TRBJ2-4; d_call: TRBD2; cdr3_aa: CASSIGGRAGSGAKNIQYF; cdr3_nt: TGTGCCAGTAGTATCGGCGGGAGGGCCGGGTCTGGGGCCAAAAACATTCAGTACTTC